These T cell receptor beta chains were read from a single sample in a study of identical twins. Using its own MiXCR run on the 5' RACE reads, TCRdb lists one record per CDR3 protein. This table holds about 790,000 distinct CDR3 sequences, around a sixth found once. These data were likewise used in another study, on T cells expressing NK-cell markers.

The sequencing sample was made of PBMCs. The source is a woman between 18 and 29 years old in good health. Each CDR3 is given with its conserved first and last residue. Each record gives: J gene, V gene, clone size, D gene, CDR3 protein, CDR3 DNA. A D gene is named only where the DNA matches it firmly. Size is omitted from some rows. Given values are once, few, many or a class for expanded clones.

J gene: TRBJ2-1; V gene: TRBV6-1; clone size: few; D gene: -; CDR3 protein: CASVRSPSYNEQFF; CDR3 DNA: TGTGCCAGCGTCCGGTCACCATCCTACAATGAGCAGTTCTTC
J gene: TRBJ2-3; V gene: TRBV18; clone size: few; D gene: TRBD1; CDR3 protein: CASSLRQGSSDTQYF; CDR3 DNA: TGTGCCAGCTCACTGAGACAGGGGAGTTCAGATACGCAGTATTTT
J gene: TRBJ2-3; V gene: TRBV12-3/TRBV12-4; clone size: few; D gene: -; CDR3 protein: CASSPEITDTQYF; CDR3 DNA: TGTGCCAGCAGCCCGGAAATCACAGATACGCAGTATTTT
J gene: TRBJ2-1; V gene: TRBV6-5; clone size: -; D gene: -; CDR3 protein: CASSYSGGPYNEQFF; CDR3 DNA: TGTGCCAGCAGTTACTCAGGCGGGCCCTACAATGAGCAGTTCTTC
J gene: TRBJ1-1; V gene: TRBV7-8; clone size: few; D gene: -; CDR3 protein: CASTLLAGDTEAFF; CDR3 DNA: TGTGCCAGCACCTTGTTGGCAGGGGACACTGAAGCTTTCTTT
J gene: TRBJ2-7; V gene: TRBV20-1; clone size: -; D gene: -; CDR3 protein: CSANRGAEQYF; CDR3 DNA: TGCAGTGCGAATAGGGGGGCCGAGCAGTACTTC
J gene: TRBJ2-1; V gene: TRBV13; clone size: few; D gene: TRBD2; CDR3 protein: CASSTEGGSYNEQFF; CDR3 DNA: TGTGCCAGCAGCACCGAGGGAGGGTCCTACAATGAGCAGTTCTTC
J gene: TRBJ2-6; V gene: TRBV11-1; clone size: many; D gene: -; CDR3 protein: CASSLGSGRLSGANVLTF; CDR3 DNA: TGTGCCAGCAGCTTAGGATCCGGCAGACTCTCTGGGGCCAACGTCCTGACTTTC
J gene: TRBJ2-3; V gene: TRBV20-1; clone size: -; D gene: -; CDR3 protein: CSARTRGTTQYF; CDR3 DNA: TGCAGTGCTAGGACTAGAGGTACTACGCAGTATTTT
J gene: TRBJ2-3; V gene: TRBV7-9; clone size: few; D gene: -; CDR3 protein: CASSLPGLLVDTQYF; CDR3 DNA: TGTGCCAGCAGCTTACCGGGACTCCTCGTAGATACGCAGTATTTT
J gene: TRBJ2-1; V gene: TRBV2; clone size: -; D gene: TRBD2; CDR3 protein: CASSEKRSGGHNEQFF; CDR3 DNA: TGTGCCAGCAGTGAAAAGCGGAGCGGGGGGCACAATGAGCAGTTCTTC
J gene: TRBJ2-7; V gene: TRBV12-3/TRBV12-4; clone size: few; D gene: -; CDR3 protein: CASSLSNEQYF; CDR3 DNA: TGTGCCAGCAGTCTCAGTAACGAGCAGTACTTC
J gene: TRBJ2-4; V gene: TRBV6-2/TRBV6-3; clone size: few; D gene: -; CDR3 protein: CASSYPALEQYF; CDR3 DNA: TGTGCCAGCAGTTACCCCGCGTTAGAGCAGTACTTC
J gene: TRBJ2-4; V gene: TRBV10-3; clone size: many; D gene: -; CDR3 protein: CAIRDNPGNIQYF; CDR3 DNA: TGTGCCATCAGGGACAACCCGGGTAACATTCAGTACTTC
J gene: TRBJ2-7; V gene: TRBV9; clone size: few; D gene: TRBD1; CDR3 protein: CASSVDRASYEQYF; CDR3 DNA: TGTGCCAGCAGTGTCGACAGGGCTTCCTACGAGCAGTACTTC
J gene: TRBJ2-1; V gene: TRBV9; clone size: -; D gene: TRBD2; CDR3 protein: CASSTAGLAVYNEQFF; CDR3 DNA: TGTGCCAGCAGCACTGCGGGACTAGCGGTTTACAATGAGCAGTTCTTC
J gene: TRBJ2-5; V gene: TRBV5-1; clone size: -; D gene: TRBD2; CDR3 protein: CASSLVLAAEETQYF; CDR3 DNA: TGCGCCAGCAGCTTGGTGCTAGCGGCTGAAGAGACCCAGTACTTC
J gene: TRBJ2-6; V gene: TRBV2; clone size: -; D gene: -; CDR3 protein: CASSQERVGANVLTF; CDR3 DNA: TGTGCCAGCAGTCAGGAGCGGGTTGGGGCCAACGTCCTGACTTTC
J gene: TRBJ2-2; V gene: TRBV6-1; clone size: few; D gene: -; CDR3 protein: CASSMARDTGELFF; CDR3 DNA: TGTGCCAGCAGTATGGCAAGGGACACCGGGGAGCTGTTTTTT
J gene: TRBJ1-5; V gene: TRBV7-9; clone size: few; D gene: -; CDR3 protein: CASTTGSQPQHF; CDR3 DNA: TGTGCCAGCACCACAGGGAGTCAGCCCCAGCATTTT
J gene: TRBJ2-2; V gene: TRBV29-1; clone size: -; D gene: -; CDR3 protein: CSGEWTGELFF; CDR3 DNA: TGCAGCGGGGAATGGACCGGGGAGCTGTTTTTT
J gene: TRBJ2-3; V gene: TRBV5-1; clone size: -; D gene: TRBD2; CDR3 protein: CASSLDGGYTDTQYF; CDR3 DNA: TGCGCCAGCAGCTTGGACGGGGGGTACACAGATACGCAGTATTTT
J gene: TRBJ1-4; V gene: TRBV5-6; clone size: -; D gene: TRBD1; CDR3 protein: CASSLDRGQNEKLFF; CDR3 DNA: TGTGCCAGCAGCTTGGACAGGGGGCAAAATGAAAAACTGTTTTTT
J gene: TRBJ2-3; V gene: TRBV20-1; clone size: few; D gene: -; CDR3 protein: CSARPGAQLDTQYF; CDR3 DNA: TGCAGTGCTAGGCCCGGGGCGCAATTAGATACGCAGTATTTT
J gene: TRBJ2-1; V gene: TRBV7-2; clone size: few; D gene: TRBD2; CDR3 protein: CASTQTSAEQFF; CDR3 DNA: TGTGCCAGCACCCAGACTAGCGCTGAGCAGTTCTTC
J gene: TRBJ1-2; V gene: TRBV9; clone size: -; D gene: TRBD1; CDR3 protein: CASGDSHYGYTF; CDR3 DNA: TGTGCCAGCGGGGACAGTCACTATGGCTACACCTTC
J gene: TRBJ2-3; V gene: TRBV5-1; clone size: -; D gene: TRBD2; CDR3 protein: CASSRGGLAGTDTQYF; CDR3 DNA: TGCGCCAGCAGCCGGGGTGGACTAGCGGGAACAGATACGCAGTATTTT
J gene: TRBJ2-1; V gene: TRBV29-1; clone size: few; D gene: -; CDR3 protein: CSVLTQGNEQFF; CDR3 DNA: TGCAGCGTCCTCACCCAGGGCAATGAGCAGTTCTTC
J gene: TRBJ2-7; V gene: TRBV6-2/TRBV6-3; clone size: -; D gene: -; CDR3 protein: CASSFTTRTSSYEQYF; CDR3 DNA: TGTGCCAGCAGTTTCACGACAAGGACAAGCTCCTACGAGCAGTACTTC
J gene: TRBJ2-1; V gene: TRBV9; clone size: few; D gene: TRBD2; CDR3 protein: CASSMGGRASYEQFF; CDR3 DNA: TGTGCCAGCTCCATGGGCGGGAGGGCTTCTTATGAGCAGTTCTTC
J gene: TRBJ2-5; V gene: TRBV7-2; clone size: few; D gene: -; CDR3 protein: CASGRRETQYF; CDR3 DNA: TGTGCCAGCGGTCGCAGAGAGACCCAGTACTTC
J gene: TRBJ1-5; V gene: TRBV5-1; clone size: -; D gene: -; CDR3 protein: CASSLEGQNQPQHF; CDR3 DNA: TGCGCCAGCAGCTTGGAAGGGCAGAATCAGCCCCAGCATTTT
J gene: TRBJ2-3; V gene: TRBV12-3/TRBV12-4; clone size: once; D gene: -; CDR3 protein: CASSNWGQSTDTQYF; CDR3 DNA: TGTGCCAGCTCCAACTGGGGGCAGTCCACAGATACGCAGTATTTT
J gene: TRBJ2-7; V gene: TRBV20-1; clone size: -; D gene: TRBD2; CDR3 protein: CSARRGAGANEQYF; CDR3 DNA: TGCAGTGCTAGGCGAGGAGCGGGAGCTAATGAGCAGTACTTC
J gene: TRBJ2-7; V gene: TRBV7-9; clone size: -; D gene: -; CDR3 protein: CASSVGGPYEQYF; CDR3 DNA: TGTGCCAGCAGCGTCGGGGGGCCGTACGAGCAGTACTTC
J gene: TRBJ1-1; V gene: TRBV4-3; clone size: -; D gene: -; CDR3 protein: CASSLQGRRDTEAFF; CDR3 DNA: TGCGCCAGCAGCCTCCAGGGGAGGCGGGACACTGAAGCTTTCTTT
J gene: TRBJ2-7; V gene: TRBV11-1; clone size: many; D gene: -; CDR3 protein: CASTRTGGRTRISYEQYF; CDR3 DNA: TGTGCCAGCACCAGAACCGGGGGGCGAACGCGGATCTCCTACGAGCAGTACTTC
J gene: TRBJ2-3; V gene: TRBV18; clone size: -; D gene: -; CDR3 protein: CASSTSDTQYF; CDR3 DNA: TGTGCCAGCTCAACCTCAGATACGCAGTATTTT
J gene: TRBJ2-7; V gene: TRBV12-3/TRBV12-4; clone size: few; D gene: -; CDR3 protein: CASSYTGLFGEQYF; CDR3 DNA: TGTGCCAGCAGTTATACAGGGCTTTTTGGGGAGCAGTACTTC
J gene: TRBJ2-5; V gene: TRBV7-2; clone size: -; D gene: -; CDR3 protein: CASSKRRSQETQYF; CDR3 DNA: TGTGCCAGCAGCAAGAGACGGAGCCAAGAGACCCAGTACTTC
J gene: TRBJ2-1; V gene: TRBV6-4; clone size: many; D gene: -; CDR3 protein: CASSDRYNEQFF; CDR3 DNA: TGTGCCAGCAGTGACAGGTACAATGAGCAGTTCTTC
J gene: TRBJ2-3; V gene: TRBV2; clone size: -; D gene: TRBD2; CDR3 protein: CASSEWGGPPDTQYF; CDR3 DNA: TGTGCCAGCAGTGAATGGGGAGGGCCCCCAGATACGCAGTATTTT